This is a list of T cell receptor beta chains from one sample in a study of T-cell memory formation after mild COVID-19. TCRdb redid the calling of the 5' RACE reads with MiXCR, one entry per CDR3 protein. The data show 450,000 to 650,000 distinct CDR3 sequences, roughly 18% seen once. The sample consisted of PBMCs or a T cell subset sorted from them (not recorded which). The receptor source for this set is an adult woman who had mild COVID-19 (a few samples of this study predate the infection). Cell type and time point are not known. CDR3s include the opening cysteine and the closing phenylalanine or tryptophan. The D gene is left open where the match is weak. Expanded clones are given a class, and other clones once, few, many or no size at all.

d_call,v_call,j_call,clone_size,cdr3_aa,cdr3_nt
NA,TRBV7-9,TRBJ1-5,NA,CASSFFSAGVTGQPQHF,TGTGCCAGCAGCTTTTTTAGCGCCGGAGTAACGGGTCAGCCCCAGCATTTT
TRBD1,TRBV6-5,TRBJ1-2,few,CASSLQGRANYAYTF,TGTGCCAGCAGTTTACAGGGGCGCGCTAACTATGCCTACACCTTC
NA,TRBV9,TRBJ1-5,few,CASSVGLGQPQHF,TGTGCCAGCAGCGTAGGTCTCGGTCAGCCCCAGCATTTT
NA,TRBV20-1,TRBJ2-1,few,CSARGLPSSYNEQFF,TGCAGTGCTAGAGGGCTGCCTAGCTCCTACAATGAGCAGTTCTTC
NA,TRBV7-8,TRBJ2-3,few,CASSSRGRTNTQYF,TGTGCCAGCAGCTCTCGGGGACGGACAAATACGCAGTATTTT
TRBD2,TRBV4-1,TRBJ2-3,many,CASSQGRGGRADTQYF,TGCGCCAGCAGCCAAGGCCGCGGGGGGCGCGCAGATACGCAGTATTTT
NA,TRBV20-1,TRBJ2-3,NA,CSARGTIGGGTDTQYF,TGCAGTGCTAGAGGGACTATCGGAGGCGGGACAGATACGCAGTATTTT
TRBD1,TRBV7-2,TRBJ1-2,few,CASSLSGTEPNYGYTF,TGTGCCAGCAGCTTATCCGGGACAGAGCCCAACTATGGCTACACCTTC
NA,TRBV12-3/TRBV12-4,TRBJ1-2,NA,CASSSSRGYGYTF,TGTGCCAGCAGTTCGAGCAGGGGATATGGCTACACCTTC
NA,TRBV3-1,TRBJ2-6,NA,CATAGAPYSGANVLTF,TGTGCCACCGCCGGGGCTCCCTACTCTGGGGCCAACGTCCTGACTTTC
NA,TRBV5-1,TRBJ2-1,NA,CASSPGIQDEQFF,TGCGCCAGCAGCCCCGGGATACAGGATGAGCAGTTCTTC
TRBD2,TRBV7-3,TRBJ2-3,NA,CASSDTSGARPSTDTQYF,TGTGCCAGCAGCGACACTAGCGGGGCCCGCCCTAGCACAGATACGCAGTATTTT
NA,TRBV15,TRBJ2-7,NA,CATSEDRLQYF,TGTGCCACCAGCGAGGATAGGTTGCAGTACTTC
NA,TRBV19,TRBJ2-3,few,CASSINRAGPDTQYF,TGTGCCAGTAGTATAAACAGGGCAGGCCCAGATACGCAGTATTTT
TRBD2,TRBV6-2/TRBV6-3,TRBJ2-4,few,CASSHQRGAKNIQYF,TGTGCCAGCAGTCACCAGCGGGGAGCCAAAAACATTCAGTACTTC
NA,TRBV20-1,TRBJ2-1,few,CSARAPLGRGNEQFF,TGCAGTGCTAGAGCCCCTCTGGGCAGGGGAAATGAGCAGTTCTTC
NA,TRBV10-3,TRBJ2-7,many,CAISVPGQTGYEQYF,TGTGCCATCAGTGTTCCGGGGCAGACGGGGTACGAGCAGTACTTC
NA,TRBV27,TRBJ1-2,many,CASSLIFRGGPGHGYTF,TGTGCCAGCAGTTTAATATTTCGTGGGGGGCCAGGGCATGGCTACACCTTC
NA,TRBV6-5,TRBJ1-6,few,CASSYDRQDSPLHF,TGTGCCAGCAGTTACGACAGACAGGATTCACCCCTCCACTTT
TRBD1,TRBV2,TRBJ1-4,NA,CASRVKTGGSEKLFF,TGTGCCAGCAGGGTGAAGACAGGGGGCTCTGAAAAACTGTTTTTT
NA,TRBV6-5,TRBJ2-1,few,CASKAERNEQFF,TGTGCCAGCAAGGCGGAGAGGAATGAGCAGTTCTTC
TRBD2,TRBV6-2/TRBV6-3,TRBJ2-3,few,CASITAGGRTDTQYF,TGTGCCAGCATTACAGCGGGGGGGCGGACAGATACGCAGTATTTT
TRBD1,TRBV12-3/TRBV12-4,TRBJ1-2,many,CASSQSTGVWYGYTF,TGTGCCAGCAGTCAGTCTACAGGGGTTTGGTATGGCTACACCTTC
NA,TRBV7-9,TRBJ2-7,NA,CASSSGAGHNEQYF,TGTGCCAGCAGCTCGGGGGCGGGACACAACGAGCAGTACTTC
TRBD2,TRBV4-3,TRBJ2-3,NA,CASSQDKRDASDTQYF,TGCGCCAGCAGCCAAGATAAGCGGGATGCTTCAGATACGCAGTATTTT
TRBD2,TRBV12-3/TRBV12-4,TRBJ2-1,many,CASSFDLAGSNEQFF,TGTGCCAGCAGTTTTGATCTAGCGGGGAGCAATGAGCAGTTCTTC
NA,TRBV2,TRBJ2-1,NA,CASSEAGTGYNEQFF,TGTGCCAGCAGTGAAGCTGGGACGGGCTACAATGAGCAGTTCTTC
TRBD1,TRBV7-9,TRBJ2-1,NA,CASSDATGGNEQFF,TGTGCCAGCAGCGACGCAACAGGGGGAAATGAGCAGTTCTTC
TRBD1,TRBV5-1,TRBJ2-7,few,CASSLSGLGTGLFF,TGCGCCAGCAGCTTGTCAGGACTAGGGACAGGGCTTTTCTTC